The entry below describes one TCR beta chain. This entry is derived from a study of technical replicates of blood from a few donors. Trimming removed 0 bases from V and 6 bases from J, with 17 bases in between. The CDR3 is 16 amino acids. Per the germline V gene, CDR1 is MNHEY and CDR2 is SVGAGI. Here immunoSEQ multiplex PCR was the method, and the copy in TCRdb shows in-frame clones only, minus some. Of about 80,000 clones detected, approximately 98% appear once; the ten largest clones hold approximately 0.2%. The V call is TRBV6-5, the J call TRBJ1-2; possibly TRBD1 for D (5 bases). Material for sequencing was T cells isolated from PBMCs. The receptor comes from a human donor in good health. CDR3: CASSYSGGEIGNGYTF. Written as DNA, the CDR3 is TGTGCCAGCAGTTACTCCGGGGGGGAGATTGGGAATGGCTACACCTTC.